This entry is about one TCR beta chain. This clonotype occurred many times. Its antigen specificity is not known. Base-call qualities are not available, and no considerably larger clone is one nucleotide away. This specimen belongs to a study of T cell repertoires in breast cancer listed by TCRdb under 2016. Turning to the overall study: Samples profiled in the study came from tumors, lymph nodes and peripheral blood lymphocytes of breast cancer patients, along with peripheral blood from healthy control donors. ER+/PR+ status was present in the majority of the roughly 20 patient tumors that were analyzed for shared TCRs. Tumor-free lymph nodes were processed without enzymatic digestion, and Ficoll was used to separate blood samples. After being minced and digested with Liberase and DNase, tumors and tumor-involved lymph nodes were passed through 70-um and 40-um filters. On average, around 500,000 sequences per sample and roughly 10 reads per input cell were obtained by sequencing. Controls included nine healthy donors of an age range similar to the patients. Because breast cancer has a low mutational burden and common mutations are rare, the study reasoned that TCRs shared between breast cancer patients would target shared antigens. Overall study results and their limits: TRBV7 predominated among shared TCRs, which may reflect tumor recognition or a mispriming bias from eight TRBV7 primers. Because transcript abundance and primer differences skewed clone recovery, emulsion RT-PCR was regarded as qualitative rather than quantitative. Shared TCRs were encoded by various nucleotide sequences, which suggests selection and expansion based on antigen. Roughly 19 TCR pairs were shared across seven or more patient tumors and rarely found in control blood, suggesting possible tumor specificity. About fourfold more TCRs were shared with matched tumor repertoires by tumor-involved sentinel lymph nodes than by tumor-free nodes (approximately 8% versus 2%). Discarding singleton TCRs and sampling only part of each tumor may have missed genuine antitumor clones.

Libraries were built with emulsion pairing. A second nested PCR with blocking oligos suppressed unpaired genes, then a third nested PCR added Illumina adaptors and barcodes. Between about 4,500 and 260,000 T cells, along with C-region, Stepout and V-region primers, were included in each emulsion RT-PCR master mix. Emulsions were generated with the Micellula Emulsion and Purification Kit, and RT-PCR used Qiagen OneStep RT-PCR reagents. Pooled libraries were sequenced with paired-end 2 x 250 reads on an Illumina MiSeq. Processing in the source paper ran as follows. In Galaxy, read pairs were joined and then clipped at the engineered overlap into separate alpha and beta files, and any unclipped reads were discarded. To assign alpha-beta pairs, the researchers used CompleteTCR, a MiTCR-based pipeline that relies on an R script to link chains sharing read cluster identifiers. TCR sequences seen only once, which were about 1-3.3%, were removed as potential sequencing errors. TCRdb took the public reads, trimmed them with fastp at Q25, ran MiXCR for clone calling and kept in-frame beta chains. Records with the same CDR3 protein are collapsed into one entry carrying the most frequent genes and DNA. The V and J calls shown here were made by TCRdb, not taken from the authors' results. Recorded for this sample are about 40,000 distinct CDR3 sequences; under 50% of them occurred a single time. Jointly, the top ten make up less than 70% of the sample.

To analyze paired alpha-beta TCRs of CD8+ T cells, the study used an expanded emulsion RT-PCR method with primers covering all TCR V genes. Before emulsion RT-PCR, CD8+ T cells were isolated with a CD8 positive selection kit and incubated overnight in 10 IU/mL IL-2. V is reduced by 3 bases and J by 1 base, leaving a spacing of 12 bases between them. Based on the germline V gene (reference sequence), the CDR1 and CDR2 sequences are DFQATT and SNEGSKA. From the cysteine through the phenylalanine, the CDR3 covers 14 amino acids. The sequence is cut down to CDR3 DNA, 42 bases in frame from base 1. Sequencing was done on a sample of CD8+ T cells. Recombination joined TRBV20-1 with TRBJ1-1, and the D gene may be TRBD1, 5 bases matching. This sequence originates from a pool of human donors with breast cancer or a healthy control (not recorded which). The DNA reads TGCAGTGCTAGGGTGAGGGGACCGAACACTGAAGCTTTCTTT. Translation gives CSARVRGPNTEAFF.